The next 2 T cell receptor beta chains were all read from a single sample in a study of shared clonotypes between healthy human individuals. Clones were read by immunoSEQ multiplex PCR, and TCRdb kept only the in-frame ones, dropping some. Counted here are over a million clones, approximately 98.5% occurring once; the ten biggest clones make up 0.36%. Sequenced material: naive CD4+ T cells sorted from blood. Subset denoted: CD45RA+ positively selected. These receptors were taken from a man younger than 45 in good health.

This clone was seen once. This rearrangement joins TRBV7-8 to TRBJ2-2, with TRBD2 matching 13 bases. Germline V gives CDR1 SGHVS, CDR2 FQNEAQ. The ends lost 5 bases at V and 3 bases at J; junction bases unmatched: 12. The length of the CDR3 is 19 residues. CDR3: CASSHKALAGGRDTGELFF. For the CDR3, the DNA is TGTGCCAGCAGCCACAAGGCACTAGCGGGAGGGCGGGACACCGGGGAGCTGTTTTTT.

The V gene is TRBV18, the J gene TRBJ2-1; D not resolved. V lost 3 bases and J lost 10, with 10 bases in between. The CDR3 has 12 amino acids. Germline CDR1 reads KGHSH; CDR2 reads LQKENI. The DNA for the CDR3 is TGTGCCAGCTCACCTTTAACTCAAGAGCAGTTCTTC. Translated: CASSPLTQEQFF. Variable domain in full (rest from reference TRBV18 and TRBJ2-1): NAGVMQNPRHLVRRRGQEARLRCSPMKGHSHVYWYRQLPEEGLKFMVYLQKENIIDESGMPKERFSAEFPKEGPSILRIQQVVRGDSAAYFCASSPLTQEQFFGPGTRLTVL.